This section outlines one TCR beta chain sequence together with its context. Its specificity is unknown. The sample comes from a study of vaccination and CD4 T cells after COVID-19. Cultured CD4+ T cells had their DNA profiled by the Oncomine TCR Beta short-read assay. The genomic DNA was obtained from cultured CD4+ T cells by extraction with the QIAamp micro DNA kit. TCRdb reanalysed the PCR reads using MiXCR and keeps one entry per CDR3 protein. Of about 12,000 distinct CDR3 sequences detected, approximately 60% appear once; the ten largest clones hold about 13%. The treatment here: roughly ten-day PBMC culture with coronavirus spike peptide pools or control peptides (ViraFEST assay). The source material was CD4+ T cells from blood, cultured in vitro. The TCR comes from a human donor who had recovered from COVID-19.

The CDR3 spells CAISDLGQLNYGYTF. The DNA for the CDR3 is TGTGCCATCAGCGACCTCGGACAGCTGAACTATGGCTACACCTTC. The chain uses TRBV10-3 and TRBJ1-2; D perhaps matches TRBD1 (6 bases). V was shortened by 6 bases and J by 2 bases, with 16 bases between the two germline ends. CDR3 length: 15 amino acids. Germline V gene sequence: CDR1 ENHRY, CDR2 SYGVKD.